These T cell receptor beta chains were read from a single sample in a study of regulatory T cells in long-lasting Graves disease. Each CDR3 protein gets one entry after TCRdb re-called the multiplex PCR reads with MiXCR. The sample records roughly 530,000 distinct CDR3 sequences, about 15% being singletons. These data were likewise used in another study, on T cells in Graves' hyperthyroidism and ophthalmopathy.

The sequencing used peripheral blood mononuclear cells (PBMCs), collected at new diagnosis, from a patient treated with antithyroid drugs. The source is a woman aged 40 to 65 with Graves disease. The conserved cysteine and the conserved F or W are not part of the CDR3 here.

V gene	J gene	CDR3 protein
TRBV12-3/TRBV12-4	TRBJ2-2	ASRNRGGELF
TRBV27	TRBJ2-7	ASSRKGGEY
TRBV18	TRBJ2-7	ASSPGAGVSYEQY
TRBV7-9	TRBJ2-5	ALEETQY
TRBV5-1	TRBJ2-1	ASSLAGLTEQF
TRBV18	TRBJ1-5	ASPRTEEAQNQPQH
TRBV3-1	TRBJ2-4	ASSQGKNIQY
TRBV12-3/TRBV12-4	TRBJ1-5	ASSFGGGQPQH
TRBV4-1	TRBJ2-2	ASSPPGSTGELF
TRBV7-3	TRBJ2-3	ASRGAGTDTQY
TRBV20-1	TRBJ1-2	SARDWARTDHFNYGYT
TRBV12-3/TRBV12-4	TRBJ2-1	ASRDPGGYNEQF
TRBV4-1	TRBJ2-5	ASSQDGAGRGQQETQY
TRBV18	TRBJ2-2	ASSLQVGATGELF
TRBV5-1	TRBJ2-7	ASSLGSGLSSSEQY
TRBV5-1	TRBJ2-7	ASSLEAAGASYEQY
TRBV7-2	TRBJ1-3	ASSQTVSSGNTIY
TRBV20-1	TRBJ1-4	SARDSAGRGSGGNEKLF
TRBV11-1	TRBJ2-2	ASSISVDRELF
TRBV5-8	TRBJ2-2	ASSPIRRQALVTGELF
TRBV28	TRBJ1-2	ASGTVVYGYT